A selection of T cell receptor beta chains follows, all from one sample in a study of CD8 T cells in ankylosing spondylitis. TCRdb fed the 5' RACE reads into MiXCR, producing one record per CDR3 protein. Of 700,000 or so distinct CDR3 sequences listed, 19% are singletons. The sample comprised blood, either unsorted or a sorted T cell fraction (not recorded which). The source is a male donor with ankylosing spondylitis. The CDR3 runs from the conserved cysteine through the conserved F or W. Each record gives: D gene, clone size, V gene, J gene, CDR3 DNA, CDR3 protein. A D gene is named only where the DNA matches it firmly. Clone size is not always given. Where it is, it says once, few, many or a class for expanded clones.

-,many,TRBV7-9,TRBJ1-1,TGTGCCAGCAGCTTAGTTGGGGCGAACACTGAAGCTTTCTTT,CASSLVGANTEAFF
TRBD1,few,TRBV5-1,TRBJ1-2,TGCGCCAGCAGCTTGGGAGCAGGGGGCAGAGATGGCTACACCTTC,CASSLGAGGRDGYTF
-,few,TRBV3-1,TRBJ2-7,TGTGCCAGCAGCCCAGGGACATTCCAGTACTTC,CASSPGTFQYF
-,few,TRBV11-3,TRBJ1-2,TGTGCCAGCAGCTTAGGTTCCGAGTTTGGTGGCTACACCTTC,CASSLGSEFGGYTF
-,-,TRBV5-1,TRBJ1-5,TGCGCCAGCAGCTTGGACCCGAGGAGCAATCAGCCCCAGCATTTT,CASSLDPRSNQPQHF
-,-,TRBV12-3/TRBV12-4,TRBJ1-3,TGTGCCAGCAGTTTTGACTTCTCTGGAAACACCATATATTTT,CASSFDFSGNTIYF
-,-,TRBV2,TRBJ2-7,TGTGCCAGCAGTGAAGCCCACAGCGTAGAGAACTACGAGCAGTACTTC,CASSEAHSVENYEQYF
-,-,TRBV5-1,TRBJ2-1,TGCGCCAGCAGCTTGAACACAGGGAACAATGAGCAGTTCTTC,CASSLNTGNNEQFF
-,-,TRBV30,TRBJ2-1,TGTGCCTGGAGTGTACGAAAAGGGGGTGAGCAGTTCTTC,CAWSVRKGGEQFF
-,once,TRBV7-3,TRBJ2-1,TGTGCCAGCAGCTTGGGGGGAGAGATCTCCTACAATGAGCAGTTCTTC,CASSLGGEISYNEQFF
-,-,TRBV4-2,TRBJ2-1,TGTGCCAGCAGCCAAGATGTGGGAGGATTCAATGAGCAGTTCTTC,CASSQDVGGFNEQFF
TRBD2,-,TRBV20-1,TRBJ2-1,TGCAGTGCTAGAGATTTGGCTAGCGGTTTTAATGAGCAGTTCTTC,CSARDLASGFNEQFF
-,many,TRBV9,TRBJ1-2,TGTGCCAGCAGCGTAACAGGAGAGGGAGGCTACACCTTC,CASSVTGEGGYTF
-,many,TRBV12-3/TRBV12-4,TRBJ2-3,TGTGCCAGCAGTCGAGACACAGATACGCAGTATTTT,CASSRDTDTQYF
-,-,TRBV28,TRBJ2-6,TGTGCCAGCCACGAGGGCCTCGCTGGGGCCAACGTCCTGACTTTC,CASHEGLAGANVLTF
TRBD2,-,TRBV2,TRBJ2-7,TGTGCCAGCAGTGTAACGACTAGCAGCTACGAGCAGTACTTC,CASSVTTSSYEQYF
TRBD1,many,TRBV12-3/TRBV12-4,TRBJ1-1,TGTGCCAGCGCAAGGACAGGGGTTAACACTGAAGCTTTCTTT,CASARTGVNTEAFF
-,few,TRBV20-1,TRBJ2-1,TGCAGTGCTAGAGACGCCATCATCGGAGGTAATGAGCAGTTCTTC,CSARDAIIGGNEQFF
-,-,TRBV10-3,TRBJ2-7,TGTGCCCACGCCGCCAGACCCTACGAGCAGTACTTC,CAHAARPYEQYF
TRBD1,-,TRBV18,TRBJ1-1,TGTGCCAGCTCACCACTGCAGGGGGCTGAAGCTTTCTTT,CASSPLQGAEAFF
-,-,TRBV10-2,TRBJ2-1,TGCGCCAGCAGTGGACTTGGGGGTGAGCAGTTCTTC,CASSGLGGEQFF
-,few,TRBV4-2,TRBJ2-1,TGTGCCAGCAGCCAAGAGGAGGCAGGGGACCCCTGGAATGAGCAGTTCTTC,CASSQEEAGDPWNEQFF
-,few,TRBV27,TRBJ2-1,TGTGCCAGCAGTTTATCCCTAGCCGGGTACAATGAGCAGTTCTTC,CASSLSLAGYNEQFF
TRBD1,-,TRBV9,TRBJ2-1,TGTGCCAGCAGCGTTACGGGACAGGGGTTCTATGAGCAGTTCTTC,CASSVTGQGFYEQFF
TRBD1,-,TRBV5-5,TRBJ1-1,TGTGCCAGCGGACCGGGACAGTTGAACACTGAAGCTTTCTTT,CASGPGQLNTEAFF
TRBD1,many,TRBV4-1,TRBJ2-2,TGCGCCAGCAGCCATGTCGGACAGGGGTCCGGGGAGCTGTTTTTT,CASSHVGQGSGELFF